The text below deals with one T cell receptor beta chain. All of the donors were Caucasians in good health. CDR1 MNHNS and CDR2 SASEGT come from the germline V gene. V lost 6 bases, J lost 6 bases, and 8 bases lay in between. The CDR3 extends over 12 amino acids. These data come from a study of identical twins. In TCRdb, the 5' RACE reads were re-called with MiXCR into one record per CDR3 protein. This sample has 300,000 to 400,000 distinct CDR3 sequences, with approximately 8.7% found just once. Sequencing input: naive T cells sorted from blood. This sequence joins TRBV6-1 and TRBJ1-4; no clear D. The TCR comes from a woman aged 50 to 60 in good health. For the CDR3, the DNA is TGTGCCAGCAGAGCGGGTTATGAAAAACTGTTTTTT. It translates to CASRAGYEKLFF.